This entry lists 9 T cell receptor beta chains sequenced from one sample in a study of blood T cell repertoires in COVID-19. The method was immunoSEQ multiplex PCR; TCRdb's version includes in-frame clones alone and lacks a portion of them. Seen here are tens of thousands of clones, approximately 80% observed once, and the top ten hold around 10%. Material for sequencing was peripheral blood. The receptors originated from a man aged 80 or over with COVID-19, enrolled during active disease.

The gene calls are TRBV28 and TRBJ1-6; 11 nucleotides align to TRBD1. The germline V gene has CDR1 MDHEN and CDR2 SYDVKM. V shed 0 bases and J 5 bases; nucleotides not matched to a gene: 3. The CDR3 contains 17 residues. The CDR3 sequence: CASSLWDRGQDNSPLHF. The CDR3 nucleotides read TGTGCCAGCAGTTTATGGGACAGGGGGCAGGATAATTCACCCCTCCACTTT. Using reference TRBV28 and TRBJ1-6 for the parts outside the CDR3, the full variable domain is DVKVTQSSRYLVKRTGEKVFLECVQDMDHENMFWYRQDPGLGLRLIYFSYDVKMKEKGDIPEGYSVSREKKERFSLILESASTNQTSMYLCASSLWDRGQDNSPLHFGNGTRLTVT.

The V call is TRBV6-5, the J call TRBJ2-5, with a possible D match to TRBD2 (6 bases). Trimming removed 10 bases at V and 7 bases at J, with 25 bases between. CDR1 and CDR2 (germline): MNHEY, SVGAGI. This CDR3 contains 15 residues. This CDR3 reads CATFGGSVPGGTQYF. The DNA for the CDR3 is TGTGCCACCTTTGGGGGTAGCGTCCCCGGGGGGACCCAGTACTTC.

This clone appeared a few times. The V and J genes are TRBV7-3 and TRBJ1-3, with D possibly TRBD1 on 5 matching bases. Trimming left V 2 bases short and J 4 bases short, with 12 bases between. The CDR3 is 15 residues long. In germline, CDR1 is SGHTA, CDR2 FQGTGA. CDR3 in amino acids: CASSLRAGRGNTIYF. For the CDR3, the DNA is TGTGCCAGCAGCTTACGGGCAGGGCGAGGAAACACCATATATTTT.

Here the CDR3 reads CASSLDRAEETQYF. The CDR3, as DNA: TGCGCCAGCAGCTTGGACAGGGCTGAAGAGACCCAGTACTTC. This chain joins TRBV5-1 and TRBJ2-5, with TRBD1 as a possible D gene (6 bases). Trimming removed 0 bases from V and 3 bases from J, with 9 bases in between. Germline-derived CDR1 and CDR2 are SGHRS and YFSETQ. The CDR3 extends over 14 amino acids.

The CDR3 bases are TGTGCCAAGACTAGCGGGAACGAGGAGACCCAGTACTTC. Residues: CAKTSGNEETQYF. The gene calls are TRBV7-2 and TRBJ2-5; TRBD2 matches at 11 bases. V trimming: 10 bases; J trimming: 5 bases; junction bases outside the gene matches: 6. CDR1 and CDR2 from the germline V gene are SGHTA and FQGNSA. The length of the CDR3 is 13 residues.

The CDR3 loop reads CASSPVWGYEQFF. DNA for the CDR3: TGTGCCAGCAGCCCGGTGTGGGGCTATGAGCAGTTCTTC. The rearrangement links TRBV14 to TRBJ2-1; TRBD1 might be the D (5 bases). Per the germline V gene, CDR1 is SGHDN and CDR2 is FVKESK. This CDR3 contains 13 residues. Deletions cut 4 bases from V and 8 bases from J, with 12 bases between.

Here the CDR3 reads CASSQDILAVIYEQYV. For the CDR3, the DNA is TGTGCCAGCAGCCAAGATATCCTAGCGGTGATCTACGAGCAGTACGTC. The genes are TRBV3-1 (or the pseudogene TRBV3-2) and TRBJ2-7; 7 positions match TRBD2. V lost 0 bases and J lost 3; bases outside the gene matches: 8. Germline lookup yields CDR1 LGHDT and CDR2 YNNKEL (reference sequence). The CDR3 spans 16 residues.

The V call is TRBV5-8, the J call TRBJ1-6, with TRBD1 identical over 11 bases. The CDR3 is 14 residues long. Losses at the gene ends were 4 bases for V and 10 bases for J; bases not matched to a gene: 4. Germline V lookup: CDR1 SGHTS, CDR2 YDEGEE. The CDR3 sequence is CASSRRDRGSPLHF. In nucleotides, the CDR3 is TGTGCCAGCAGCCGCCGGGACAGGGGGTCACCCCTCCACTTT.

With respect to this clone: Other DNA variants within this sample encode the same CDR3. This chain connects TRBV6-2 or TRBV6-3 to TRBJ2-1, with D possibly TRBD2 on 5 matching bases. CDR1 and CDR2 from the germline V gene are MNHEY and SVGEGT. V gave up 5 bases and J gave up 7 bases, with 9 bases separating them. The CDR3 totals 12 residues. The CDR3 loop is CASSRLANEQFF. CDR3 nucleotides: TGTGCCAGCAGTCGCCTAGCAAATGAGCAGTTCTTC.